These 27 T cell receptor beta chains share one sample of origin, sequenced in a study of Tregs in tolerant kidney transplant recipients. Generated by immunoSEQ multiplex PCR, the TCRdb table keeps only in-frame clones and is missing some. The sample includes more than 60,000 clones, approximately 83% seen only once; the top ten take about 2.1%. Sequenced material: Tregs from blood, taken before the transplant. The receptors derive from a human donor who received a combined kidney and bone marrow transplant.

The chain links TRBV18 to TRBJ1-4; D remains ambiguous. Germline V lookup: CDR1 KGHSH, CDR2 LQKENI. With 2 bases removed from V and 8 bases from J, the gap between germline ends came to 9 bases. The CDR3 loop spans 13 amino acids. CDR3 region: CASSPGLSEKLFF. Written as DNA, the CDR3 is TGTGCCAGCTCACCAGGGTTATCCGAAAAACTGTTTTTT.

V and J are TRBV2 and TRBJ2-7, with D tentatively TRBD1 (6 bases). Germline V gene sequence: CDR1 SNHLY, CDR2 FYNNEI. Trimming shortened V by 6 bases and J by 7 bases, and 22 bases separated the two germline ends. This CDR3 contains 15 residues. CDR3 DNA sequence: TGTGCCAGCAGGTACGGACAGCTCCTCCCGGGGGAGCAGTACTTC. This codes for CASRYGQLLPGEQYF. The complete variable domain, with remaining parts taken from reference TRBV2 and TRBJ2-7, reads EPEVTQTPSHQVTQMGQEVILRCVPISNHLYFYWYRQILGQKVEFLVSFYNNEISEKSEIFDDQFSVERPDGSNFTLKIRSTKLEDSAMYFCASRYGQLLPGEQYFGPGTRLTVT.

This chain uses TRBV18 with TRBJ2-2; 14 nucleotides align to TRBD2. J gave up 1 base and V 8 bases, and 6 bases lay outside the gene matches. The CDR3 has 17 amino acids. The germline CDR1 and CDR2 sequences are KGHSH and LQKENI. CDR3 in amino acids: CASTLGLAGVNTGELFF. The CDR3 coding sequence is TGTGCCAGCACCCTGGGACTAGCGGGAGTGAACACCGGGGAGCTGTTTTTT.

The chain joins TRBV5-4 to TRBJ1-6; TRBD1 aligns across 8 bases. This CDR3 comprises 12 residues. In germline, CDR1 is SGHNT, CDR2 YYREEE (reference sequence). V was clipped by 9 bases and J by 7 bases; unmatched bases: 3. The CDR3 nucleotides read TGTGCCACCGGGACAGGCAATTCACCCCTCCACTTT. Amino acid sequence: CATGTGNSPLHF.

CDR3 sequence (DNA): TGTGCCAGTAGTTTTGGACTAGCGGGGGCCCACGAGCAGTACTTC. This encodes CASSFGLAGAHEQYF. The V gene is TRBV19, the J gene TRBJ2-7, with TRBD2 matching 13 bases. The V gene end was trimmed by 5 bases and the J gene end by 5 bases; junction bases not matched to a gene: 6. Germline assignment: CDR1 LNHDA and CDR2 SQIVND (reference sequence). The CDR3 is 15 residues long.

This chain connects TRBV6-1 to TRBJ1-1, with D possibly TRBD1 on 6 matching bases. The CDR3 runs 14 residues. From germline, CDR1 is MNHNS and CDR2 SASEGT. Trimming removed 2 bases from V and 9 bases from J, with 16 bases in between. Here the CDR3 reads CASSESHRVTKAFF. In nucleotides, the CDR3 is TGTGCCAGCAGTGAAAGTCACAGGGTGACTAAAGCTTTCTTT.

The chain links TRBV10-1 to TRBJ1-1; no definite D call. V lost 2 bases and J lost 5, with 12 bases in between. The CDR3 covers 14 residues. Germline CDR1 is WNHNN and CDR2 is SYGVQD (reference sequence). CDR3 residues: CASSERREWTEAFF. CDR3 nucleotide sequence: TGCGCCAGCAGTGAGAGGAGAGAATGGACTGAAGCTTTCTTT.

V gene TRBV28 combines with J gene TRBJ2-3, with D hard to call. Deletions cut 6 bases from V and 1 base from J, with 8 bases between. The CDR3 consists of 13 residues. Germline CDR1 and CDR2: MDHEN and SYDVKM. DNA of the CDR3: TGTGCCAGCAGATCCCAGGGCACAGATACGCAGTATTTT. It translates to CASRSQGTDTQYF. Supplemented by reference TRBV28 and TRBJ2-3, the full variable domain reads DVKVTQSSRYLVKRTGEKVFLECVQDMDHENMFWYRQDPGLGLRLIYFSYDVKMKEKGDIPEGYSVSREKKERFSLILESASTNQTSMYLCASRSQGTDTQYFGPGTRLTVL.

This clone was seen more than once but under ten times. The rearrangement uses TRBV29-1 and TRBJ2-2; 7 bases agree with TRBD1. V lost 3 bases and J lost 6; bases outside the gene matches: 13. The CDR3 runs 16 residues. Germline values: CDR1 SQVTM, CDR2 ANQGSEA. CDR3 in DNA: TGCAGCGTTGAGCGACAGGGTTTTGGGGACCCCGGGGAGCTGTTTTTT. This gives the protein CSVERQGFGDPGELFF.

V gene TRBV4-3 combines with J gene TRBJ2-7; D not certain. From germline, CDR1 is LGHNA and CDR2 YSLEER. V lost 3 bases and J lost 4, with 10 bases in between. The CDR3 length is 13 residues. The CDR3 DNA sequence: TGCGCCAGCAGCCATCCCGACTGTTACGAGCAGTACTTC. This sequence encodes CASSHPDCYEQYF.

The chain has TRBV2 and TRBJ1-2; TRBD1 might be the D (6 bases). Per the germline V gene, CDR1 is SNHLY and CDR2 is FYNNEI. CDR3 length: 13 amino acids. With 3 bases removed from V and 6 bases from J, the gap between germline ends came to 11 bases. CDR3 protein: CASSDWTEHGYTF. The CDR3 DNA follows: TGTGCCAGCAGTGACTGGACAGAACATGGCTACACCTTC.

This clone was seen just once. This chain joins TRBV9 and TRBJ1-3; D may be TRBD1 (5 bases). CDR3 length: 16 residues. CDR1 and CDR2 from the germline V gene are SGDLS and YYNGEE. V was pared by 0 bases and J by 0 bases, with 10 bases between. CDR3 sequence: CASSVGIRASGNTIYF. The DNA for the CDR3 is TGTGCCAGCAGCGTAGGTATCAGGGCCTCTGGAAACACCATATATTTT.

The gene calls are TRBV5-1 and TRBJ2-3, with 14 bases lining up with TRBD2. CDR3 size: 16 residues. Germline CDR1 and CDR2: SGHRS and YFSETQ. Losses at the gene ends were 4 bases for V and 3 bases for J; bases not matched to a gene: 4. The chain's CDR3 is CASSPGLAGATDTQYF. CDR3 coding DNA: TGCGCCAGCAGCCCGGGACTAGCGGGAGCTACAGATACGCAGTATTTT. Supplemented by reference TRBV5-1 and TRBJ2-3, the full variable domain reads KAGVTQTPRYLIKTRGQQVTLSCSPISGHRSVSWYQQTPGQGLQFLFEYFSETQRNKGNFPGRFSGRQFSNSRSEMNVSTLELGDSALYLCASSPGLAGATDTQYFGPGTRLTVL.

This sequence joins TRBV25-1 and TRBJ2-1; the match to TRBD2 covers 7 bases. Germline CDR1 reads MGHDK; CDR2 reads SYGVNS. With V trimmed by 3 bases and J by 9 bases, 14 bases remained unmatched. The CDR3 totals 16 residues. For the CDR3, the DNA is TGTGCCAGCAGTGACCAACTAGCGCGGGAGTCTGGTGAGCAGTTCTTC. Residues: CASSDQLARESGEQFF.

This clone was observed once. The J gene is TRBJ2-1, the V gene TRBV5-1; 7 positions agree with TRBD1. The CDR3 contains 16 residues. Looked up from germline, CDR1 is SGHRS and CDR2 is YFSETQ. The J segment lost 3 bases and the V segment lost 3 bases, leaving 9 bases of the junction unmatched. In nucleotides, the CDR3 is TGCGCCAGCAGCTCGCAGGGGGTCCTGATCTACAATGAGCAGTTCTTC. Translation: CASSSQGVLIYNEQFF.

Only one count was recorded for this clone. The rearrangement joins TRBV9 to TRBJ2-7, with D perhaps matching TRBD2 (6 bases). The CDR3 spans 15 residues. V was shortened by 0 bases and J by 2 bases, with 12 bases between the two germline ends. From germline, CDR1 is SGDLS and CDR2 YYNGEE. The chain's CDR3 is CASSVGPGEPYEQYF. CDR3 nucleotides: TGTGCCAGCAGCGTAGGCCCGGGGGAACCCTACGAGCAGTACTTC.

J is TRBJ1-2 and V is TRBV15; D unclear. The CDR3 loop spans 14 amino acids. In germline, CDR1 is LNHNV, CDR2 YYDKDF (reference sequence). Between the trimmed V and J ends, which lost 0 bases and 7 bases, there was a span of 12 bases. The CDR3 nucleotides are TGTGCCACCAGCAGAGATAAAGCGGGGTCTGGCTACACCTTC. This sequence encodes CATSRDKAGSGYTF.

The CDR3 is CASGGRFVLNTDTQYF. Here the CDR3 DNA reads TGTGCCAGCGGGGGGAGATTCGTTCTCAACACAGATACGCAGTATTTT. The V and J genes are TRBV28 and TRBJ2-3; D is possibly TRBD2 (6 bases). The V end was cut by 8 bases, the J end by 2 bases, with 20 bases between. This CDR3 comprises 16 residues. The germline gives CDR1 MDHEN, CDR2 SYDVKM. Using reference TRBV28 and TRBJ2-3 for the parts outside the CDR3, the full variable domain is DVKVTQSSRYLVKRTGEKVFLECVQDMDHENMFWYRQDPGLGLRLIYFSYDVKMKEKGDIPEGYSVSREKKERFSLILESASTNQTSMYLCASGGRFVLNTDTQYFGPGTRLTVL.

V gene TRBV5-1 combines with J gene TRBJ2-1; D is uncertain. Germline values: CDR1 SGHRS, CDR2 YFSETQ. Trimming stripped 7 bases from V and 4 bases from J, with 12 bases between. The CDR3 totals 13 residues. The CDR3 loop reads CASASDGYNEQFF. The DNA of the CDR3 is TGCGCCAGCGCCTCGGACGGGTACAATGAGCAGTTCTTC. The full variable domain, completed using reference TRBV5-1 and TRBJ2-1, is KAGVTQTPRYLIKTRGQQVTLSCSPISGHRSVSWYQQTPGQGLQFLFEYFSETQRNKGNFPGRFSGRQFSNSRSEMNVSTLELGDSALYLCASASDGYNEQFFGPGTRLTVL.

In regard to this clone: At one of its ends the junction is not consistent with the germline gene, which may arise from a read error. V is TRBV10-3 and J is TRBJ1-2, with 7 positions matching TRBD1. Germline V gene lookup returns CDR1 ENHRY and CDR2 SYGVKD. The CDR3 has 15 amino acids. Here the CDR3 reads CASSYDSGGMGGYTF. In DNA, the CDR3 is TGTGCCAGCAGTTACGATTCAGGGGGTATGGGTGGCTACACCTTC.

The rearrangement links TRBV19 to TRBJ2-1; 8 nucleotides match TRBD1. Germline values: CDR1 LNHDA, CDR2 SQIVND (reference sequence). The CDR3 is made up of 17 amino acids. Germline trimming cut 6 bases from V and 0 bases from J; bases unmatched to any gene: 10. This CDR3 is CASSAGTGFSSYNEQFF. CDR3 coding DNA: TGTGCCAGTAGCGCCGGGACAGGTTTTAGCTCCTACAATGAGCAGTTCTTC.

This clone has only a few counts. This chain connects TRBV27 to TRBJ1-2; D possibly corresponds to TRBD1 (6 bases). This CDR3 contains 13 residues. Trimming stripped 0 bases from V and 4 bases from J, with 6 bases between. CDR1 is MNHEY and CDR2 is SMNVEV in the germline V gene (reference sequence). CDR3: CASSLSGGYGYTF. DNA for the CDR3: TGTGCCAGCAGTTTATCAGGGGGCTATGGCTACACCTTC.

CDR3 sequence reads: CASNRGHMNTEAFF. CDR3 DNA sequence: TGTGCCAGCAACAGGGGGCACATGAACACTGAAGCTTTCTTT. The V gene is TRBV11-1, the J gene TRBJ1-1; 9 nucleotides line up with TRBD1. Germline V gives CDR1 SGHAT, CDR2 FQDESV (reference sequence). This CDR3 has 14 amino acids. V was pared by 7 bases and J by 0 bases, with 3 bases of the junction left unmatched.

The rearrangement links TRBV5-6 to TRBJ1-2; TRBD1 might be the D (5 bases). V gave up 0 bases and J gave up 4 bases, with 13 bases separating them. The germline V gene encodes CDR1 SGHDT and CDR2 YYEEEE. The CDR3 loop spans 15 amino acids. The CDR3 DNA is TGTGCCAGCAGCTTGGTTCGGGGCGGCCCCTATGGCTACACCTTC. It encodes CASSLVRGGPYGYTF.

This rearrangement joins TRBV9 to TRBJ1-2; D is ambiguous. The CDR3 has 13 amino acids. Germline loops: CDR1 SGDLS, CDR2 YYNGEE. V lost 2 bases and J lost 4, with 9 bases in between. As DNA, the CDR3 is TGTGCCAGCAGCGTTCCCGGTAGCTATGGCTACACCTTC. It encodes CASSVPGSYGYTF.

This sequence joins TRBV27 and TRBJ2-7, with D possibly matching TRBD2 (7 bases). There are 18 residues in the CDR3. Germline CDR1 reads MNHEY; CDR2 reads SMNVEV (reference sequence). V was pared by 4 bases and J by 3 bases, with 25 bases between. CDR3 protein: CASSSRGGGGRKNYEQYF. Written as DNA, the CDR3 is TGTGCCAGCAGTTCTAGGGGCGGGGGCGGCCGGAAGAACTACGAGCAGTACTTC.

This rearrangement joins TRBV4-3 to TRBJ2-3; the match to TRBD2 covers 10 bases. Trimming at V came to 1 base and at J to 2 bases, leaving 9 bases not matched to a gene. CDR1 and CDR2 (germline): LGHNA, YSLEER. The CDR3 loop spans 18 amino acids. CDR3 amino acids: CASSQAVLAGHNTDTQYF. In DNA, the CDR3 is TGCGCCAGCAGCCAAGCCGTACTAGCGGGACACAACACAGATACGCAGTATTTT.